The 29 T cell receptor beta chains below come from one sample, sequenced in a study of blood T cell repertoires in COVID-19. Only in-frame clones appear in the TCRdb table, and some are missing; sequencing was by immunoSEQ multiplex PCR. The profile shows more than 110,000 clones, about 87% of them singletons. Sequencing was done on a sample of peripheral blood. Every receptor here comes from a human donor in a cohort sampled during active COVID-19.

This chain uses TRBV7-8 with TRBJ2-1; the match to TRBD1 covers 10 bases. The V gene end was trimmed by 5 bases and the J gene end by 5 bases; junction bases not matched to a gene: 6. Germline V lookup: CDR1 SGHVS, CDR2 FQNEAQ. The CDR3 runs to 15 residues. CDR3 DNA: TGTGCCAGCAGCAACCGGGACAGGGGCCACAATGAGCAGTTCTTC. It yields the protein CASSNRDRGHNEQFF. Full variable domain (remainder filled in from reference TRBV7-8 and TRBJ2-1): GAGVSQSPRYKVAKRGQDVALRCDPISGHVSLFWYQQALGQGPEFLTYFQNEAQLDKSGLPSDRFFAERPEGSVSTLKIQRTQQEDSAVYLCASSNRDRGHNEQFFGPGTRLTVL.

The chain has TRBV9 and TRBJ2-1; 8 bases align to TRBD1. The CDR3 extends over 14 amino acids. With V trimmed by 0 bases and J by 9 bases, 5 bases remained unmatched. Germline V gene data show CDR1 as SGDLS and CDR2 as YYNGEE. The CDR3 nucleotides are TGTGCCAGCAGCGTAGACCCCGACAGGGGTGAGCAGTTCTTC. It specifies CASSVDPDRGEQFF. Based on the CDR3 plus reference TRBV9 and TRBJ2-1, the full variable domain is DSGVTQTPKHLITATGQRVTLRCSPRSGDLSVYWYQQSLDQGLQFLIQYYNGEERAKGNILERFSAQQFPDLHSELNLSSLELGDSALYFCASSVDPDRGEQFFGPGTRLTVL.

This clone showed up just once. V usage is TRBV9 and J usage is TRBJ1-2; D perhaps matches TRBD1 (6 bases). Germline assignment: CDR1 SGDLS and CDR2 YYNGEE. This CDR3 is 13 amino acids long. Trimming pared 4 bases from V and 4 bases from J, leaving 11 bases between. For the CDR3, the DNA is TGTGCCAGCAGCTCGAGGGGGGGCTATGGCTACACCTTC. It encodes CASSSRGGYGYTF.

The sample holds one count of this clone. The chain employs TRBV2 and TRBJ1-2; D is possibly TRBD1 (5 bases). The CDR3 length is 13 residues. Germline CDR1 SNHLY, CDR2 FYNNEI. Trimming removed 1 base from V and 8 bases from J, with 11 bases in between. This CDR3 is CASSEDTGRGYTF. In DNA form, the CDR3 reads TGTGCCAGCAGTGAAGATACAGGACGGGGCTACACCTTC.

This clone was counted a few times. The chain combines TRBV2 with TRBJ2-3, with D unclear. The CDR3 length is 16 residues. Trimming cost V 10 bases and J 0 bases, with 20 bases left between them. Germline lookup yields CDR1 SNHLY and CDR2 FYNNEI. The DNA of the CDR3 is TGTGCCACCTCCGATGGATCGGGTTTCAGCACAGATACGCAGTATTTT. This encodes CATSDGSGFSTDTQYF. Combining the CDR3 with reference TRBV2 and TRBJ2-3 gives the whole variable domain EPEVTQTPSHQVTQMGQEVILRCVPISNHLYFYWYRQILGQKVEFLVSFYNNEISEKSEIFDDQFSVERPDGSNFTLKIRSTKLEDSAMYFCATSDGSGFSTDTQYFGPGTRLTVL.

In this sample, this clone turned up once. J is TRBJ2-3 and V is TRBV4-1, with TRBD2 matching over 7 bases. The germline V gene encodes CDR1 MGHRA and CDR2 YSYEKL. J gave up 4 bases and V 0 bases, and 10 bases lay outside the gene matches. This CDR3 has 17 residues. The CDR3 here is CASSQDGLRGGADTQYF. In DNA, the CDR3 is TGCGCCAGCAGCCAAGATGGCTTGCGGGGAGGGGCAGATACGCAGTATTTT.

The V gene is TRBV11-2, the J gene TRBJ1-2; D gene ambiguous. CDR1 and CDR2 from the germline V gene are SGHAT and FQNNGV. The CDR3 spans 15 residues. The germline V and J ends were trimmed by 0 bases and 4 bases, with 12 bases remaining between them. The CDR3 DNA follows: TGTGCCAGCAGCTTAGATCTTTTACAGTTCTATGGCTACACCTTC. Protein product: CASSLDLLQFYGYTF.

The V gene is TRBV11-2, the J gene TRBJ2-1; 7 nucleotides agree with TRBD1. CDR1 and CDR2 (germline): SGHAT, FQNNGV. The CDR3 totals 13 residues. J gave up 7 bases and V 6 bases, and 6 bases lay outside the gene matches. CDR3 protein: CASRRTGKNEQFF. The CDR3 DNA reads TGTGCCAGCAGGAGGACAGGAAAAAATGAGCAGTTCTTC.

This chain uses TRBV28 with TRBJ2-7; possible D gene TRBD2, 6 bases. V was shortened by 3 bases and J by 2 bases, with 14 bases between the two germline ends. CDR3 length: 15 residues. Germline values: CDR1 MDHEN, CDR2 SYDVKM. CDR3 protein: CASSLEGSGTYEQYF. In nucleotides, the CDR3 is TGTGCCAGCAGTTTGGAGGGGAGCGGCACCTACGAGCAGTACTTC.

The chain carries TRBV24-1 and TRBJ1-1; a weak D match, TRBD1 (5 bases). CDR1 and CDR2 from the germline V gene are KGHDR and SFDVKD. The CDR3 has 14 amino acids. V gave up 7 bases and J gave up 2 bases, with 13 bases separating them. The DNA of the CDR3 is TGTGCCACCAGCCTGACAGAGGTCAACACTGAAGCTTTCTTT. Its translation is CATSLTEVNTEAFF.

The rearrangement uses TRBV7-3 and TRBJ2-3, with TRBD2 as a possible D gene (7 bases). Trimming removed 3 bases at V and 1 base at J, with 20 bases between. CDR1 SGHTA and CDR2 FQGTGA come from the germline V gene. The CDR3 consists of 18 residues. In DNA, the CDR3 is TGTGCCAGCAGCTTCCACGGGGGGCCACGGTGGCGCACAGATACGCAGTATTTT. Its protein product is CASSFHGGPRWRTDTQYF.

The chain has TRBV5-6 and TRBJ1-5; possible D gene TRBD1, 6 bases. V lost 2 bases, J lost 3 bases, and 9 bases lay in between. Germline V gene sequence: CDR1 SGHDT, CDR2 YYEEEE. This CDR3 contains 14 residues. In DNA, the CDR3 is TGTGCCAGCAGCTTACAGGGAAACAATCAGCCCCAGCATTTT. Translated, it gives CASSLQGNNQPQHF.

The chain couples TRBV5-1 to TRBJ2-2; 8 bases line up with TRBD2. The CDR3 is 14 amino acids. CDR1 and CDR2 from the germline V gene are SGHRS and YFSETQ. Trimming removed 4 bases from V and 8 bases from J; junction bases left unmatched: 7. Written as DNA, the CDR3 is TGCGCCAGCAGCGTCTTAGCGGGAAAAGGGGAGCTGTTTTTT. This gives the protein CASSVLAGKGELFF.

The chain uses TRBV7-3 and TRBJ1-5; perhaps TRBD1 as D (5 bases). The CDR3 has 15 residues. Germline V gene sequence: CDR1 SGHTA, CDR2 FQGTGA. The ends were cut back, 1 base at V and 7 bases at J, with 14 bases in the middle. The CDR3 region is CASSLREGSGQPQHF. The CDR3, as DNA: TGTGCCAGCAGCTTAAGGGAGGGGTCGGGACAGCCCCAGCATTTT.

The sample holds a few counts of this clone. The chain uses TRBV21-1 and TRBJ1-5; the table's D call, TRBD1, has no DNA check behind it. TRBV21-1 is noted as a pseudogene. The length of the CDR3 is 12 residues. The CDR3 sequence is CASSAQGQPQHF. CDR3 bases: TGTGCCAGCAGCGCGCAGGGACAGCCCCAGCATTTT.

The J gene is TRBJ1-1, the V gene TRBV18; 7 nucleotides align to TRBD1. V lost 3 bases and J lost 5; bases outside the gene matches: 9. Germline CDR1 KGHSH, CDR2 LQKENI. This CDR3 has 15 amino acids. CDR3 bases: TGTGCCAGCTCACCTACGGACAGGTGGGGGACTGAAGCTTTCTTT. Protein: CASSPTDRWGTEAFF. Full variable domain (missing parts from reference TRBV18 and TRBJ1-1): NAGVMQNPRHLVRRRGQEARLRCSPMKGHSHVYWYRQLPEEGLKFMVYLQKENIIDESGMPKERFSAEFPKEGPSILRIQQVVRGDSAAYFCASSPTDRWGTEAFFGQGTRLTVV.

This chain uses TRBV7-9 with TRBJ2-1; 8 bases map to TRBD1. In germline, CDR1 is SEHNR, CDR2 FQNEAQ (reference sequence). The CDR3 totals 15 residues. V lost 1 base to trimming and J lost 5 bases; unmatched junction nucleotides: 4. CDR3 protein: CASSLVTGQDNEQFF. CDR3 DNA sequence: TGTGCCAGCAGCTTAGTGACGGGACAGGACAATGAGCAGTTCTTC.

The rearrangement joins TRBV19 to TRBJ2-3, with D tentatively TRBD2 (7 bases). The germline V and J ends were trimmed by 5 bases and 0 bases, with 12 bases remaining between them. In germline, CDR1 is LNHDA, CDR2 SQIVND (reference sequence). CDR3 length equals 15 residues. CDR3 loop: CASSGGGASTDTQYF. The CDR3 bases are TGTGCCAGTAGTGGAGGGGGGGCCAGCACAGATACGCAGTATTTT.

The chain links TRBV6-5 to TRBJ2-3; D gene unclear. The CDR3 contains 14 residues. CDR1 is MNHEY, CDR2 SVGAGI, per germline. V lost 8 bases and J 0 bases, leaving 12 bases between the germline ends. CDR3 coding DNA: TGTGCCAGCTCCATAACAGTTAGCACAGATACGCAGTATTTT. Translation: CASSITVSTDTQYF.

V is TRBV6-1 and J is TRBJ1-2; D unclear. V shed 1 base and J shed 1 base, with 13 bases lying between them. The germline gives CDR1 MNHNS, CDR2 SASEGT. The CDR3 has 16 residues. CDR3 coding DNA: TGTGCCAGCAGTGAAGATAGCCGAAGGTTTAACTATGGCTACACCTTC. Translating gives CASSEDSRRFNYGYTF.

J is TRBJ2-1 and V is TRBV5-1; 11 nucleotides agree with TRBD2. Germline values: CDR1 SGHRS, CDR2 YFSETQ. V lost 0 bases to trimming and J lost 9 bases; unmatched junction nucleotides: 5. The CDR3 runs 15 residues. DNA for the CDR3: TGCGCCAGCAGCTTGGAGTCTAGCGGGAGGTTTGAGCAGTTCTTC. This encodes CASSLESSGRFEQFF.

The chain is built from TRBV5-4 and TRBJ1-2; 9 bases fit TRBD1. From germline, CDR1 is SGHNT and CDR2 YYREEE (reference sequence). This CDR3 is built from 14 residues. After removal of 4 bases from V and 5 bases from J, the junction contained 6 bases not matched to a gene. CDR3 residues: CASSPGQGKYGYTF. The CDR3 coding sequence is TGTGCCAGCAGCCCCGGACAGGGGAAGTATGGCTACACCTTC. Combining the CDR3 with reference TRBV5-4 and TRBJ1-2 gives the whole variable domain ETGVTQSPTHLIKTRGQQVTLRCSSQSGHNTVSWYQQALGQGPQFIFQYYREEENGRGNFPPRFSGLQFPNYSSELNVNALELDDSALYLCASSPGQGKYGYTFGSGTRLTVV.

CDR3 sequence (DNA): TGTGCCAGCAGCTTTGGCGGGGGGACAGATACGCAGTATTTT. It is translated as CASSFGGGTDTQYF. The chain couples TRBV5-4 to TRBJ2-3; 8 bases fit TRBD2. This CDR3 is 14 amino acids long. V was pared by 2 bases and J by 3 bases, with 2 bases of the junction left unmatched. The germline CDR1 and CDR2 sequences are SGHNT and YYREEE (reference sequence).

The rearrangement uses TRBV27 and TRBJ1-5, with a weak D call TRBD1 (6 bases). CDR3 length equals 15 residues. V gave up 6 bases and J gave up 0 bases, with 12 bases separating them. Germline assignment: CDR1 MNHEY and CDR2 SMNVEV (reference sequence). CDR3 residues: CASRLTGNSNQPQHF. The CDR3 nucleotides read TGTGCCAGCAGGCTGACAGGAAATAGCAATCAGCCCCAGCATTTT.

The chain carries TRBV5-4 and TRBJ2-3; perhaps TRBD2 as D (6 bases). V was cut by 6 bases and J by 1 base, with 12 bases left in between. Germline CDR1 is SGHNT and CDR2 is YYREEE (reference sequence). The CDR3 loop spans 14 amino acids. CDR3 residues: CASTMGLGTDTQYF. The CDR3 nucleotides read TGTGCCAGCACTATGGGACTTGGCACAGATACGCAGTATTTT.

The J gene is TRBJ2-3, the V gene TRBV3-1 (or the pseudogene TRBV3-2); D might be TRBD2 (5 bases). Germline CDR1 and CDR2: LGHDT and YNNKEL (reference sequence). Trimming shortened V by 3 bases and J by 1 base, and 14 bases separated the two germline ends. CDR3 length equals 16 residues. Written as DNA, the CDR3 is TGTGCCAGCAGCCAGTGGGAGCTTTGGGGCACAGATACGCAGTATTTT. Translation: CASSQWELWGTDTQYF.

This chain connects TRBV2 to TRBJ2-7; TRBD2 matches 14 bases. This CDR3 is 14 amino acids long. Trimming cost V 8 bases and J 6 bases; bases outside gene matches: 6. Germline V gives CDR1 SNHLY, CDR2 FYNNEI. CDR3 coding DNA: TGTGCCAGCCCCGGGACTAGCGGGAGCCGCGAGCAGTACTTC. Its translation: CASPGTSGSREQYF.

The chain is built from TRBV10-2 and TRBJ1-1, with TRBD1 as a possible D gene (6 bases). Trimming took off 11 bases at V and 1 base at J, with 17 bases between the two ends. The CDR3 spans 14 residues. The germline gives CDR1 WSHSY, CDR2 SAAADI. The CDR3 coding sequence is TGCGCCGCGAATCCGACAGGCGGGAACACTGAAGCTTTCTTT. Amino acid sequence: CAANPTGGNTEAFF.

V gene TRBV5-4 combines with J gene TRBJ2-3, with 7 bases identical to TRBD2. The CDR3 is made up of 13 amino acids. Germline V gene data show CDR1 as SGHNT and CDR2 as YYREEE (reference sequence). Unmatched junction bases numbered 13, after V lost 9 bases and J lost 9 bases. The CDR3 DNA reads as TGTGCCAACTCACTAGCGAACGAGGACACGCAGTATTTT. Protein: CANSLANEDTQYF.